This passage covers 21 T cell receptor beta chains from one sample sequenced in a study of T cells after yellow fever vaccination. TCRdb analysed the 5' RACE reads with MiXCR anew, one entry per CDR3 protein. The sample consists of about 85,000 distinct CDR3 sequences, 10% to 15% of them appearing once. Sample: CD8+ T cells not binding an NS4B(214-222) dextramer, sorted from PBMCs, taken approximately 22 days after the first yellow fever vaccination. Every receptor here comes from a man aged 18 to 30 who received the YFV17D yellow fever vaccine.

The chain recombines TRBV12-3 or TRBV12-4 with TRBJ2-3, with 8 bases lining up with TRBD2. The CDR3 has 16 amino acids. V gave up 3 bases and J gave up 0 bases; unmatched junction bases: 5. The CDR3 loop is CASSFWRGASTDTQYF. The CDR3 DNA reads TGTGCCAGCAGTTTTTGGCGGGGGGCTAGCACAGATACGCAGTATTTT.

The chain carries TRBV12-5 and TRBJ2-3, with no clear D. CDR3 size: 10 residues. Looked up from germline, CDR1 is LGHNT and CDR2 is FRNRAP. The V gene lost 6 bases and the J gene lost 11 bases, with 9 bases spanning the gap. The CDR3 DNA reads as TGTGCTAGTGGGGTCCCTGTGCAGTATTTT. This codes for CASGVPVQYF.

This clonotype showed up just a few times. The gene calls are TRBV12-3 or TRBV12-4 and TRBJ1-1, with D hard to call. The ends were cut back, 1 base at V and 6 bases at J, with 6 bases in the middle. CDR3 length: 12 residues. CDR3 in amino acids: CASSLGASEAFF. CDR3 in DNA: TGTGCCAGCAGTTTAGGGGCTTCTGAAGCTTTCTTT.

This clonotype has only a few counts. The limits of the CDR3 on the DNA are not certain, so only TCRdb's listed CDR3 is given. This chain uses TRBV5-1 with TRBJ2-2; the listed D gene, TRBD1, was not tested against the DNA. The CDR3 spans 15 residues, counting both ends. The germline gives CDR1 SGHRS, CDR2 YFSETQ. CDR3: CASSTTGRRAGELFF.

The V gene is TRBV6-2 or TRBV6-3, the J gene TRBJ2-5; D perhaps matches TRBD1 (6 bases). The germline gives CDR1 MNHEY, CDR2 SVGEGT. The CDR3 is 14 residues long. V was cut by 5 bases and J by 4 bases, with 14 bases left in between. Here the CDR3 reads CASSTFRGGETQYF. The CDR3 DNA sequence: TGTGCCAGCAGTACCTTCCGAGGGGGAGAGACCCAGTACTTC.

This clonotype was seen at least ten times. The V call is TRBV20-1, the J call TRBJ2-2; a possible D gene is TRBD2 (7 bases). CDR1 DFQATT and CDR2 SNEGSKA come from the germline V gene (reference sequence). There are 17 residues in the CDR3. Trimming stripped 0 bases from V and 3 bases from J, with 17 bases between. As DNA, the CDR3 is TGCAGTGCTAGAGACCCAGGGGCGGGGGCCCACACCGGGGAGCTGTTTTTT. It encodes CSARDPGAGAHTGELFF.

Only a few counts were recorded for this clonotype. CDR3: CASGDSSYNEQFF. CDR3 in DNA: TGTGCCAGCGGTGATAGCTCCTACAATGAGCAGTTCTTC. This chain links TRBV5-5 with TRBJ2-1; D gene unclear. This CDR3 is built from 13 residues. Trimming took off 7 bases at V and 0 bases at J, with 8 bases between the two ends. The germline V gene has CDR1 SGHKS and CDR2 YYEKEE (reference sequence).

For this clonotype: An end of the junction does not agree with germline; a read error may underlie this. The chain uses TRBV5-1 and TRBJ2-3; no firm D call. This CDR3 is 15 amino acids long. Per germline, CDR1 SGHRS and CDR2 YFSETQ. The CDR3 loop reads CSSSPAVFTENTQYF. The CDR3 nucleotides are TGCTCCAGTAGCCCAGCAGTGTTCACCGAAAATACGCAGTATTTT.

This clonotype was seen repeatedly, ten times or more. The chain uses TRBV24-1 and TRBJ2-5; D may be TRBD2 (5 bases). V was pared by 3 bases and J by 2 bases, with 12 bases between. This CDR3 region has 15 residues. Per the germline V gene, CDR1 is KGHDR and CDR2 is SFDVKD. CDR3 DNA: TGTGCCACCAGTGATCCCACGGGGATACAAGAGACCCAGTACTTC. It codes for CATSDPTGIQETQYF.

Notes on this clonotype: Germline and junction disagree at one end, which may indicate a read error. As DNA, the CDR3 is TGCGCGGGGGGGGTCTACGAGCAGTACTTC. This gives the protein CAGGVYEQYF. This chain links TRBV30 with TRBJ2-7, with TRBD2 matching 9 bases. This CDR3 region has 10 residues. Germline lookup yields CDR1 GTSNPN and CDR2 SVGIG (reference sequence).

This clonotype was detected many times. This chain links TRBV4-1 with TRBJ2-2; D is uncertain. This CDR3 comprises 13 residues. Looked up from germline, CDR1 is MGHRA and CDR2 is YSYEKL. V was trimmed by 3 bases and J by 4 bases, leaving 6 bases between them. Here the CDR3 DNA reads TGCGCCAGCAGCCACCTACTCACCGGGGAGCTGTTTTTT. Residues: CASSHLLTGELFF.

There are a few counts of this clonotype. V gene TRBV6-2 or TRBV6-3 combines with J gene TRBJ2-7, with 13 positions matching TRBD2. The CDR3 consists of 13 residues. J was trimmed by 3 bases and V by 8 bases; bases with no gene match: 1. The germline V gene has CDR1 MNHEY and CDR2 SVGEGT. The CDR3 sequence is CASGLAGDYEQYF. The CDR3 nucleotides are TGTGCCAGCGGACTAGCGGGGGACTACGAGCAGTACTTC.

This clonotype came up a few times. The rearrangement joins TRBV5-1 to TRBJ2-1, with D perhaps matching TRBD1 (6 bases). The V end was cut by 4 bases, the J end by 4 bases, with 9 bases between. The CDR3 length is 13 residues. CDR1 is SGHRS and CDR2 is YFSETQ in the germline V gene. CDR3 loop: CASSVGQYNEQFF. CDR3 coding DNA: TGCGCCAGCAGCGTCGGACAGTACAATGAGCAGTTCTTC. Complete variable domain (other parts from reference TRBV5-1 and TRBJ2-1): KAGVTQTPRYLIKTRGQQVTLSCSPISGHRSVSWYQQTPGQGLQFLFEYFSETQRNKGNFPGRFSGRQFSNSRSEMNVSTLELGDSALYLCASSVGQYNEQFFGPGTRLTVL.

This clonotype was detected only a few times. The chain carries TRBV6-1 and TRBJ2-1; 12 bases line up with TRBD2. V lost 6 bases and J lost 2; bases outside the gene matches: 2. This CDR3 has 15 amino acids. From germline, CDR1 is MNHNS and CDR2 SASEGT. The CDR3 loop is CASRGLAGTYNEQFF. CDR3 bases: TGTGCCAGCAGAGGACTAGCGGGGACCTACAATGAGCAGTTCTTC.

V is TRBV2 and J is TRBJ1-5; D is perhaps TRBD1 (5 bases). Trimming took 0 bases from V and 6 from J, leaving 9 bases between them. Germline V CDR1 and CDR2: SNHLY, FYNNEI. The CDR3 contains 14 residues. The CDR3 loop is CASSEAAGGQPQHF. Written as DNA, the CDR3 is TGTGCCAGCAGTGAAGCCGCCGGGGGTCAGCCCCAGCATTTT.

The chain links TRBV7-9 to TRBJ2-5, with 7 bases identical to TRBD1. The CDR3 consists of 13 residues. The junction had 13 bases not matched to a gene; V was cut back by 5 bases and J by 13 bases. CDR1 is SEHNR and CDR2 is FQNEAQ in the germline V gene (reference sequence). The CDR3 loop is CASSAGDRVDSYF. The CDR3 DNA is TGTGCCAGCAGCGCAGGAGACAGGGTTGACTCGTACTTC.

This rearrangement joins TRBV4-2 to TRBJ2-7; 7 positions agree with TRBD2. The CDR3 is made up of 18 amino acids. The germline V gene has CDR1 LGHNA and CDR2 YNFKEQ. Trimming removed 2 bases from V and 0 bases from J; junction bases left unmatched: 13. The CDR3, as DNA: TGTGCCAGCAGCCAAAGTGGCGGGAGCGGGGAGAGCTCCTACGAGCAGTACTTC. It specifies CASSQSGGSGESSYEQYF.

The V call is TRBV4-1, the J call TRBJ2-7; 7 bases line up with TRBD1. The V gene's germline CDR1 is MGHRA and CDR2 YSYEKL. V dropped 3 bases and J dropped 4; count of bases not matched to a gene: 3. The CDR3 consists of 13 residues. The CDR3 region is CASSHGTVYEQYF. In DNA, the CDR3 is TGCGCCAGCAGCCATGGGACAGTTTACGAGCAGTACTTC.

DNA for the CDR3: TGTGCCAGCAGCTTTACTAGCGGGGTGTTGGAGACCCAGTACTTC. Encoded protein: CASSFTSGVLETQYF. This sequence joins TRBV11-1 and TRBJ2-5; 10 bases match TRBD2. This CDR3 has 15 residues. Germline loops: CDR1 SGHAT, CDR2 FQDESV (reference sequence). Trimming removed 3 bases from V and 5 bases from J; junction bases left unmatched: 6.

The chain couples TRBV7-6 to TRBJ2-1; perhaps TRBD1 as D (6 bases). V was trimmed by 7 bases and J by 5 bases, leaving 18 bases between them. The CDR3 has 15 amino acids. Germline CDR1 SGHVS, CDR2 FNYEAQ. Written as DNA, the CDR3 is TGTGCCAGCACCGAAGGGGGAGTTTGGAACAATGAGCAGTTCTTC. It is translated as CASTEGGVWNNEQFF. Combining the CDR3 with reference TRBV7-6 and TRBJ2-1 gives the whole variable domain GAGVSQSPRYKVTKRGQDVALRCDPISGHVSLYWYRQALGQGPEFLTYFNYEAQQDKSGLPNDRFSAERPEGSISTLTIQRTEQRDSAMYRCASTEGGVWNNEQFFGPGTRLTVL.

This clonotype was counted between two and nine times. The rearrangement joins TRBV19 to TRBJ2-2, with a weak D call TRBD1 (6 bases). Between the trimmed V and J ends, which lost 5 bases and 4 bases, there was a span of 11 bases. CDR3 size: 14 residues. The V gene's germline CDR1 is LNHDA and CDR2 SQIVND (reference sequence). The CDR3 loop reads CASSPQGPTGELFF. The CDR3 region has the DNA TGTGCCAGTAGTCCACAGGGCCCCACCGGGGAGCTGTTTTTT. Filled out from reference TRBV19 and TRBJ2-2, the complete variable domain reads DGGITQSPKYLFRKEGQNVTLSCEQNLNHDAMYWYRQDPGQGLRLIYYSQIVNDFQKGDIAEGYSVSREKKESFPLTVTSAQKNPTAFYLCASSPQGPTGELFFGEGSRLTVL.